The next 4 T cell receptor beta chains were all read from a single sample in a study of cytomegalovirus exposure and HLA in healthy donors. Here immunoSEQ multiplex PCR was the method, and the copy in TCRdb shows in-frame clones only, minus some. Here the sample spans 150,000 to 170,000 clones, 70% to 90% being singletons. Sequencing was performed on PBMCs. The source is a human donor in good health.

The DNA of the CDR3 is TGTGCCAGCAGCCGTAAGGGACTCAGCACCGGGGAGCTGTTTTTT. It yields the protein CASSRKGLSTGELFF. The V call is TRBV7-9, the J call TRBJ2-2, with a weak D call TRBD2 (6 bases). The CDR3 is made up of 15 amino acids. Germline-derived CDR1 and CDR2 are SEHNR and FQNEAQ (reference sequence). Trimming took off 5 bases at V and 4 bases at J, with 14 bases between the two ends.

The rearrangement joins TRBV19 to TRBJ1-2, with D perhaps TRBD1 (5 bases). The germline V gene encodes CDR1 LNHDA and CDR2 SQIVND (reference sequence). The CDR3 is 12 amino acids. Deletions cut 9 bases from V and 4 bases from J, with 12 bases between. The CDR3 DNA sequence: TGTGCCAGACCGAACAGGCTCTATGGCTACACCTTC. Its protein product is CARPNRLYGYTF. Drawing the rest from reference TRBV19 and TRBJ1-2, the complete variable domain is DGGITQSPKYLFRKEGQNVTLSCEQNLNHDAMYWYRQDPGQGLRLIYYSQIVNDFQKGDIAEGYSVSREKKESFPLTVTSAQKNPTAFYLCARPNRLYGYTFGSGTRLTVV.

The rearrangement uses TRBV28 and TRBJ2-7, with D possibly matching TRBD1 (6 bases). Trimming left V 5 bases short and J 3 bases short, with 14 bases between. CDR3 size: 14 residues. Germline CDR1 reads MDHEN; CDR2 reads SYDVKM. This CDR3 reads CASSQLTGNYEQYF. CDR3 in DNA: TGTGCCAGCAGTCAGCTTACAGGGAACTACGAGCAGTACTTC.

The V call is TRBV27, the J call TRBJ1-2, with D unresolved. Trimming removed 6 bases from V and 8 bases from J, with 19 bases in between. Germline V gene data show CDR1 as MNHEY and CDR2 as SMNVEV (reference sequence). The CDR3 is 14 residues long. DNA for the CDR3: TGTGCCAGCAGACCCCGGGAGGCCCTCAGGGGCTACACCTTC. It specifies CASRPREALRGYTF.